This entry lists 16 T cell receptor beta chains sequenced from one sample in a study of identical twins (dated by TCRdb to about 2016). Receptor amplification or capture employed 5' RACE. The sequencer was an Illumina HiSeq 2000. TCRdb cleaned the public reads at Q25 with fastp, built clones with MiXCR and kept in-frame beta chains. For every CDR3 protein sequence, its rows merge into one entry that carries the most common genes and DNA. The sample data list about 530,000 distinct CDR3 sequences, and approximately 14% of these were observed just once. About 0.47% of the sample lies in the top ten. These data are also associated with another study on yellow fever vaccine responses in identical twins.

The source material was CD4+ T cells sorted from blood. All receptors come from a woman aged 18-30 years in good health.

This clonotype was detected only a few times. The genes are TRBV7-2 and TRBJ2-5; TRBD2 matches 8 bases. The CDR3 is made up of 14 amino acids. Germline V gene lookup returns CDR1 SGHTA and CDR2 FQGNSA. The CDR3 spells CAGALAGTEETQYF. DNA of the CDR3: TGTGCAGGTGCCTTAGCGGGGACCGAAGAGACCCAGTACTTC.

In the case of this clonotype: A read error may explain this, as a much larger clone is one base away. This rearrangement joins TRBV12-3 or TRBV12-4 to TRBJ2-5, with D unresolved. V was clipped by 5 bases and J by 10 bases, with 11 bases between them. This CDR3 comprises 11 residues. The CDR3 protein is CASSSSRVQYF. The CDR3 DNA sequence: TGTGCCAGCAGTAGCTCCCGCGTCCAGTACTTC.

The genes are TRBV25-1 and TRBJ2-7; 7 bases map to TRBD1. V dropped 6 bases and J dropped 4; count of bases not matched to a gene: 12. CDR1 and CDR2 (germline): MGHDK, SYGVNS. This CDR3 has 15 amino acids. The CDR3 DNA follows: TGTGCCAGCAGCGCTCCGGGACAGCAAGGGTACGAGCAGTACTTC. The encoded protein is CASSAPGQQGYEQYF.

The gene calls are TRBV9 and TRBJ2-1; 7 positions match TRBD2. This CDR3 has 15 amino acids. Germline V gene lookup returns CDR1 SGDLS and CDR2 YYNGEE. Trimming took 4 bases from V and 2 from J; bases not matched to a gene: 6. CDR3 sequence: CASSPREAPYNEQFF. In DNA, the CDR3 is TGTGCCAGCAGCCCCCGGGAGGCACCCTACAATGAGCAGTTCTTC. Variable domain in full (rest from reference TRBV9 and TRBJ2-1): DSGVTQTPKHLITATGQRVTLRCSPRSGDLSVYWYQQSLDQGLQFLIQYYNGEERAKGNILERFSAQQFPDLHSELNLSSLELGDSALYFCASSPREAPYNEQFFGPGTRLTVL.

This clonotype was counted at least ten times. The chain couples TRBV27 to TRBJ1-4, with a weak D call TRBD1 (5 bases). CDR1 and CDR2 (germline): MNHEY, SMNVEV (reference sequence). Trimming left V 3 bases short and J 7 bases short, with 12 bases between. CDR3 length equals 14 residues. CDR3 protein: CASSLLGVGEKLFF. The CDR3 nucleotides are TGTGCCAGCAGTTTGTTGGGGGTCGGTGAAAAACTGTTTTTT.

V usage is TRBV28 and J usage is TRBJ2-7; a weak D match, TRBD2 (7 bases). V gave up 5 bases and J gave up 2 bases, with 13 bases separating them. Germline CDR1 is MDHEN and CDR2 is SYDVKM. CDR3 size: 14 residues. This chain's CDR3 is CASSRRGGAYEQYV. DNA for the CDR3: TGTGCCAGCAGTCGAAGGGGGGGGGCCTACGAGCAGTACGTC.

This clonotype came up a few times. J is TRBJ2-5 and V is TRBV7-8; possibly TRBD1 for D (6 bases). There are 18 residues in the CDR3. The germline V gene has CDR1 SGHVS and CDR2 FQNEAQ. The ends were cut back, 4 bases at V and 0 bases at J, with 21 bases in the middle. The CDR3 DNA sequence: TGTGCCAGCAGCTCGTTAAGTCGCCAGGGGTTTGACCAAGAGACCCAGTACTTC. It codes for CASSSLSRQGFDQETQYF.

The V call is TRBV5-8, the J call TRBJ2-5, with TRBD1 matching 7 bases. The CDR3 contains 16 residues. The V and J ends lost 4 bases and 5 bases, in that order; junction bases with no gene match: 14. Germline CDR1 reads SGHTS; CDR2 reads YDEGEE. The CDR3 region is CASSSRGQTPQETQYF. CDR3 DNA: TGTGCCAGCAGCAGTCGGGGACAGACGCCGCAGGAGACCCAGTACTTC.

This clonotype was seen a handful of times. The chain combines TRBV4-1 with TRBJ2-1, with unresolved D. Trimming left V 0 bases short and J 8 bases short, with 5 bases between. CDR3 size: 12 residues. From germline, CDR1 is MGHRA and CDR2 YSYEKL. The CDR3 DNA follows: TGCGCCAGCAGCCAAGAATTGTATGAGCAGTTCTTC. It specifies CASSQELYEQFF.

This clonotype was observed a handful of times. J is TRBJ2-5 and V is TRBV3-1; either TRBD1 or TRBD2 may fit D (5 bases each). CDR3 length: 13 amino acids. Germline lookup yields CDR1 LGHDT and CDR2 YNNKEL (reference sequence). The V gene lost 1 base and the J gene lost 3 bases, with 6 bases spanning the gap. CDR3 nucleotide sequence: TGTGCCAGCAGCCAAGGGGGGAAAGAGACCCAGTACTTC. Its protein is CASSQGGKETQYF.

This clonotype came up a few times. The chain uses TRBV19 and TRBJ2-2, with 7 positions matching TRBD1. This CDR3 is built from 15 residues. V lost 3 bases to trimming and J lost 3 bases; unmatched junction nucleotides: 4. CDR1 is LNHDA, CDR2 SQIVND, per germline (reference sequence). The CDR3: CASSIDRVDTGELFF. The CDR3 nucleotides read TGTGCCAGTAGTATCGACAGGGTTGACACCGGGGAGCTGTTTTTT. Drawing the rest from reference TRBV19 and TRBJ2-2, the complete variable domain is DGGITQSPKYLFRKEGQNVTLSCEQNLNHDAMYWYRQDPGQGLRLIYYSQIVNDFQKGDIAEGYSVSREKKESFPLTVTSAQKNPTAFYLCASSIDRVDTGELFFGEGSRLTVL.

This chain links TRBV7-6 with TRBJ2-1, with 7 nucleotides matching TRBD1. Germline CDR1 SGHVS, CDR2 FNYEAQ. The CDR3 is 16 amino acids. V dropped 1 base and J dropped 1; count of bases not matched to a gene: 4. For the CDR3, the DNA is TGTGCCAGCAGCTTAGTTCCGGGACAGTCCTACAATGAGCAGTTCTTC. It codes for CASSLVPGQSYNEQFF.

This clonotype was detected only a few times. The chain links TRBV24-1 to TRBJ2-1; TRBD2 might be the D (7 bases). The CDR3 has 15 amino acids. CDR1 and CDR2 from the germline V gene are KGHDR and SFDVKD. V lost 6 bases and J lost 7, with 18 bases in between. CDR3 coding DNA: TGTGCCACCAGTCGGTCAGGGGAGGGGAAGAATGAGCAGTTCTTC. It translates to CATSRSGEGKNEQFF.

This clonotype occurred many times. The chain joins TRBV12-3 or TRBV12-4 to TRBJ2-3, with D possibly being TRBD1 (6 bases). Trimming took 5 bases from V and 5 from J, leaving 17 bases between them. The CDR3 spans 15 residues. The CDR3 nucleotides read TGTGCCAGCAGTCCGGGTGGGCAAGGGGGAGATACGCAGTATTTT. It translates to CASSPGGQGGDTQYF.

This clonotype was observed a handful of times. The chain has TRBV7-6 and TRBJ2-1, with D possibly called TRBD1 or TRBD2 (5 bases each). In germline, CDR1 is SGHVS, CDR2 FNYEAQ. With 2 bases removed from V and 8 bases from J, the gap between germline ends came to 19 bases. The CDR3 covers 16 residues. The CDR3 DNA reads TGTGCCAGCAGCTTACTCGGTCTCGGGGACGTCCATGAGCAGTTCTTC. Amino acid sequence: CASSLLGLGDVHEQFF.

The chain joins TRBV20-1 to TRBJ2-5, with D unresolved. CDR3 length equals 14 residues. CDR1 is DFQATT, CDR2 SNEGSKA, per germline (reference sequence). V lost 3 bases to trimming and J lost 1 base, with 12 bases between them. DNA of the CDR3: TGCAGTGCTAGTTGGGCCAGCGCCCAAGAGACCCAGTACTTC. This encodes CSASWASAQETQYF.